The next 26 T cell receptor beta chains were all read from a single sample in a study of blood T cell repertoires in COVID-19. Clones were read by immunoSEQ multiplex PCR, and TCRdb kept only the in-frame ones, dropping some. Of 150,000 to 200,000 clones detected, approximately 91% appear once; the ten largest clones hold approximately 5%. Specimen: peripheral blood. These TCRs come from a man younger than 30 with COVID-19, enrolled during active disease.

The J gene is TRBJ2-3, the V gene TRBV20-1; 7 bases line up with TRBD2. This CDR3 region has 15 residues. Germline assignment: CDR1 DFQATT and CDR2 SNEGSKA (reference sequence). V lost 3 bases, J lost 0 bases, and 6 bases stayed unmatched. CDR3 bases: TGCAGTGCTAGTTCTAGCGGACCTAGCACAGATACGCAGTATTTT. It codes for CSASSSGPSTDTQYF.

This clone occurred a few times. The chain employs TRBV12-3 or TRBV12-4 and TRBJ1-1; unclear D gene. V lost 5 bases to trimming and J lost 5 bases, with 9 bases between them. This CDR3 is 12 amino acids long. The CDR3 is CASSETRTEAFF. CDR3 nucleotides: TGTGCCAGCAGTGAGACACGAACTGAAGCTTTCTTT.

The chain is built from TRBV9 and TRBJ2-7, with D possibly matching TRBD1 (7 bases). The germline CDR1 and CDR2 sequences are SGDLS and YYNGEE. Trimming stripped 6 bases from V and 2 bases from J, with 21 bases between. There are 16 residues in the CDR3. The CDR3 sequence is CASTPTQGGLPYEQYF. CDR3 in DNA: TGTGCCAGCACCCCGACCCAGGGGGGACTCCCCTACGAGCAGTACTTC. Combining the CDR3 with reference TRBV9 and TRBJ2-7 gives the whole variable domain DSGVTQTPKHLITATGQRVTLRCSPRSGDLSVYWYQQSLDQGLQFLIQYYNGEERAKGNILERFSAQQFPDLHSELNLSSLELGDSALYFCASTPTQGGLPYEQYFGPGTRLTVT.

CDR3 residues: CASSILGLAGVSEQFF. The CDR3 region has the DNA TGTGCCAGTAGTATTTTGGGACTAGCGGGAGTGTCAGAGCAGTTCTTC. The chain has TRBV19 and TRBJ2-1; 14 nucleotides align to TRBD2. The CDR3 runs to 16 residues. The germline V gene encodes CDR1 LNHDA and CDR2 SQIVND (reference sequence). V trimming: 3 bases; J trimming: 10 bases; junction bases outside the gene matches: 8.

The chain is built from TRBV5-1 and TRBJ2-7, with 10 bases fitting TRBD2. V shed 3 bases, J shed 2 bases, and the junction held 5 bases outside the gene matches. The CDR3 sequence is 15 residues long. Germline V CDR1 and CDR2: SGHRS, YFSETQ. The CDR3 coding sequence is TGCGCCAGCAGCTCCGTTAGCGGGAGGACCTACGAGCAGTACTTC. Translating gives CASSSVSGRTYEQYF.

The V and J genes are TRBV2 and TRBJ1-2; D remains unclear. This CDR3 is built from 15 residues. V lost 0 bases to trimming and J lost 4 bases, with 12 bases between them. Looked up from germline, CDR1 is SNHLY and CDR2 is FYNNEI. The CDR3 DNA follows: TGTGCCAGCAGTGAAGCGCTTCCGGTCCCCTATGGCTACACCTTC. Protein sequence: CASSEALPVPYGYTF.

The J gene is TRBJ2-1, the V gene TRBV4-2; TRBD1 matches at 7 bases. The CDR3 extends over 15 amino acids. The V and J ends lost 0 bases and 5 bases, in that order; junction bases with no gene match: 4. From germline, CDR1 is LGHNA and CDR2 YNFKEQ. DNA for the CDR3: TGTGCCAGCAGCCAAGATGGGACAGAGAACAATGAGCAGTTCTTC. Protein product: CASSQDGTENNEQFF.

The CDR3 is CASSILRATYNEQFF. Here the CDR3 DNA reads TGTGCCAGTAGTATATTGCGGGCCACCTACAATGAGCAGTTCTTC. The rearrangement uses TRBV19 and TRBJ2-1, with D perhaps matching TRBD2 (5 bases). CDR1 is LNHDA and CDR2 is SQIVND in the germline V gene (reference sequence). V was trimmed by 2 bases and J by 2 bases, leaving 10 bases between them. The CDR3 totals 15 residues. Full variable domain (rest looked up from reference TRBV19 and TRBJ2-1): DGGITQSPKYLFRKEGQNVTLSCEQNLNHDAMYWYRQDPGQGLRLIYYSQIVNDFQKGDIAEGYSVSREKKESFPLTVTSAQKNPTAFYLCASSILRATYNEQFFGPGTRLTVL.

The chain joins TRBV30 to TRBJ1-1, with TRBD1 matching 10 bases. The CDR3 consists of 13 residues. The J segment lost 10 bases and the V segment lost 0 bases, leaving 5 bases of the junction unmatched. Germline assignment: CDR1 GTSNPN and CDR2 SVGIG (reference sequence). DNA of the CDR3: TGTGCCTGGAGTGTAAAGGGACAGGGGAGAGCTTTCTTT. This gives the protein CAWSVKGQGRAFF. Looking up the rest from reference TRBV30 and TRBJ1-1 gives the full variable domain: SQTIHQWPATLVQPVGSPLSLECTVEGTSNPNLYWYRQAAGRGLQLLFYSVGIGQISSEVPQNLSASRPQDRQFILSSKKLLLSDSGFYLCAWSVKGQGRAFFGQGTRLTVV.

V is TRBV19 and J is TRBJ2-3; 8 positions match TRBD1. Germline lookup yields CDR1 LNHDA and CDR2 SQIVND (reference sequence). V shed 5 bases and J 4 bases; nucleotides not matched to a gene: 8. The CDR3 extends over 15 amino acids. CDR3 bases: TGTGCCAGTAGTGGGCCAAGACAGGGGTCAGATACGCAGTATTTT. It translates to CASSGPRQGSDTQYF.

V and J are TRBV18 and TRBJ2-7, with 11 positions matching TRBD2. The CDR3 runs 17 residues. J was trimmed by 3 bases and V by 2 bases; bases with no gene match: 9. Germline CDR1 is KGHSH and CDR2 is LQKENI. The DNA of the CDR3 is TGTGCCAGCTCACCAAAAACTAGCGGGAGTCTCGGCTACGAGCAGTACTTC. Translation: CASSPKTSGSLGYEQYF.

The rearrangement joins TRBV7-3 to TRBJ2-1, with D unresolved. The CDR3 sequence is 13 residues long. Per the germline V gene, CDR1 is SGHTA and CDR2 is FQGTGA. Trimming removed 2 bases at V and 4 bases at J, with 6 bases between. The DNA of the CDR3 is TGTGCCAGCAGCTTAGACGGGTACAATGAGCAGTTCTTC. It codes for CASSLDGYNEQFF. The full variable domain, with the rest looked up from reference TRBV7-3 and TRBJ2-1, is GAGVSQTPSNKVTEKGKYVELRCDPISGHTALYWYRQSLGQGPEFLIYFQGTGAADDSGLPNDRFFAVRPEGSVSTLKIQRTERGDSAVYLCASSLDGYNEQFFGPGTRLTVL.

This chain joins TRBV7-8 and TRBJ2-1; 7 bases are shared with TRBD1. This CDR3 has 15 residues. CDR1 is SGHVS, CDR2 FQNEAQ, per germline. The junction had 3 bases not matched to a gene; V was cut back by 4 bases and J by 0 bases. The CDR3: CASSWDRISYNEQFF. The CDR3 bases are TGTGCCAGCAGCTGGGACAGAATCTCCTACAATGAGCAGTTCTTC.

The rearrangement links TRBV10-3 to TRBJ1-5, with a possible D match to TRBD1 (6 bases). The CDR3 runs 14 residues. V lost 8 bases, J lost 3 bases, and 14 bases lay in between. The germline gives CDR1 ENHRY, CDR2 SYGVKD. CDR3 residues: CAIGGQTINQPQHF. As DNA, the CDR3 is TGTGCCATCGGAGGACAGACTATCAATCAGCCCCAGCATTTT.

The chain carries TRBV12-3 or TRBV12-4 and TRBJ1-2, with D tentatively TRBD1 (5 bases). This CDR3 is built from 12 residues. The ends were cut back, 6 bases at V and 4 bases at J, with 9 bases in the middle. The chain's CDR3 is CASSRDFYGYTF. CDR3 nucleotides: TGTGCCAGCAGCCGGGACTTCTATGGCTACACCTTC.

V and J are TRBV5-1 and TRBJ1-3; D gene ambiguous. Per the germline V gene, CDR1 is SGHRS and CDR2 is YFSETQ. The CDR3 is 13 residues long. The germline V and J ends were trimmed by 0 bases and 4 bases, with 5 bases remaining between them. CDR3 nucleotides: TGCGCCAGCAGCTTGGCCCCAGGAAACACCATATATTTT. This translates into CASSLAPGNTIYF.

The chain links TRBV5-1 to TRBJ1-1, with unresolved D. Germline assignment: CDR1 SGHRS and CDR2 YFSETQ. CDR3 length: 12 amino acids. Trimming took off 3 bases at V and 8 bases at J, with 11 bases between the two ends. CDR3 loop: CASSSRIGEAFF. CDR3 nucleotide sequence: TGCGCCAGCAGCTCGCGGATCGGGGAAGCTTTCTTT.

This clone was counted once. The chain carries TRBV11-2 and TRBJ2-7; D gene unclear. Trimming left V 1 base short and J 4 bases short, with 5 bases between. This CDR3 has 12 amino acids. Germline-derived CDR1 and CDR2 are SGHAT and FQNNGV. CDR3 region: CASSLVQYEQYF. The CDR3 DNA reads TGTGCCAGCAGCTTAGTACAGTACGAGCAGTACTTC.

J is TRBJ2-3 and V is TRBV7-2, with D perhaps matching TRBD2 (6 bases). This CDR3 has 14 residues. V lost 6 bases, J lost 1 base, and 11 bases lay in between. Germline CDR1 reads SGHTA; CDR2 reads FQGNSA. In DNA form, the CDR3 reads TGTGCCAGCAGACCTCTAGCGCGCACAGATACGCAGTATTTT. Its protein is CASRPLARTDTQYF. The variable domain in full, with the rest retrieved from reference TRBV7-2 and TRBJ2-3, is GAGVSQSPSNKVTEKGKDVELRCDPISGHTALYWYRQSLGQGLEFLIYFQGNSAPDKSGLPSDRFSAERTGGSVSTLTIQRTQQEDSAVYLCASRPLARTDTQYFGPGTRLTVL.

The V and J genes are TRBV9 and TRBJ2-3; TRBD2 might be the D (6 bases). This CDR3 spans 15 amino acids. V was cut by 3 bases and J by 1 base, with 12 bases left in between. The germline V gene encodes CDR1 SGDLS and CDR2 YYNGEE. The CDR3 DNA is TGTGCCAGCAGCGCCTTGGGGGGTCGCACAGATACGCAGTATTTT. Protein sequence: CASSALGGRTDTQYF. Together with reference TRBV9 and TRBJ2-3, the CDR3 gives the full variable domain: DSGVTQTPKHLITATGQRVTLRCSPRSGDLSVYWYQQSLDQGLQFLIQYYNGEERAKGNILERFSAQQFPDLHSELNLSSLELGDSALYFCASSALGGRTDTQYFGPGTRLTVL.

The V and J genes are TRBV19 and TRBJ1-1, with TRBD1 identical over 8 bases. Trimming at V came to 6 bases and at J to 4 bases, leaving 7 bases not matched to a gene. The CDR3 spans 14 residues. Germline-derived CDR1 and CDR2 are LNHDA and SQIVND (reference sequence). The CDR3 loop reads CASSPQGVSTEAFF. Written as DNA, the CDR3 is TGTGCCAGTAGCCCACAGGGGGTCAGCACTGAAGCTTTCTTT.

Notes on this clone: A junction boundary mismatches the germline segment, possibly from a read error. This sequence joins TRBV27 and TRBJ1-4; D gene ambiguous. The germline V gene encodes CDR1 MNHEY and CDR2 SMNVEV (reference sequence). The CDR3 covers 15 residues. The DNA of the CDR3 is TGTGCCAGCAGTCTACACCGGGATCCTCCTGAAAAACTGCTTTTT. It encodes CASSLHRDPPEKLLF.

This sequence joins TRBV5-6 and TRBJ2-7; the D gene is possibly TRBD1 (6 bases). The CDR3 is made up of 14 amino acids. V was trimmed by 7 bases and J by 3 bases, leaving 17 bases between them. The germline V gene has CDR1 SGHDT and CDR2 YYEEEE. CDR3 region: CASSVTQGHYEQYF. The CDR3, as DNA: TGTGCCAGCTCGGTTACACAGGGCCACTACGAGCAGTACTTC.

This rearrangement joins TRBV10-2 to TRBJ1-1; D gene ambiguous. The CDR3 has 13 amino acids. Germline CDR1 reads WSHSY; CDR2 reads SAAADI. Trimming removed 7 bases at V and 0 bases at J, with 9 bases between. The CDR3 bases are TGCGCCAGCACTGGGTCCTTGAACACTGAAGCTTTCTTT. Encoded protein: CASTGSLNTEAFF.

The gene calls are TRBV5-1 and TRBJ1-1; D might be TRBD1 (5 bases). The CDR3 spans 15 residues. Trimming took 0 bases from V and 4 from J, leaving 13 bases between them. From germline, CDR1 is SGHRS and CDR2 YFSETQ. The CDR3 protein is CASSLATGGTTEAFF. Here the CDR3 DNA reads TGCGCCAGCAGCTTGGCCACGGGGGGGACCACTGAAGCTTTCTTT.

The chain recombines TRBV19 with TRBJ2-7, with 8 bases identical to TRBD2. Germline values: CDR1 LNHDA, CDR2 SQIVND (reference sequence). The CDR3 extends over 14 amino acids. J gave up 1 base and V 8 bases, and 7 bases lay outside the gene matches. The CDR3 loop is CASGAGVKSYEQYF. The CDR3 DNA follows: TGTGCCAGTGGAGCGGGAGTGAAGTCCTACGAGCAGTACTTC.